This entry features one T cell receptor (beta chain) sequence. Clones were read by immunoSEQ multiplex PCR, and TCRdb kept only the in-frame ones, dropping some. The sample carries about 220,000 clones, approximately 86% recorded once. The entry originates in a study of blood T cell repertoires in COVID-19. From germline, CDR1 is SQVTM and CDR2 ANQGSEA. CDR3 length equals 12 residues. With 6 bases removed from V and 4 bases from J, the gap between germline ends came to 10 bases. Ages ranged from about 18 to 100 years, with residence in under 25 US areas. Input material: PBMCs or T cells enriched from blood (not recorded which). The chain joins TRBV29-1 to TRBJ1-3, with D possibly matching TRBD1 (5 bases). The TCR comes from a woman aged 50 to 60 with acute COVID-19. Here the CDR3 reads CSVWGGGNTIYF. The CDR3 nucleotides read TGCAGCGTGTGGGGGGGAGGAAACACCATATATTTT.